These T cell receptor beta chains were read from a single sample in a study of blood T cell repertoires in COVID-19. Only in-frame clones appear in the TCRdb table, and some are missing; sequencing was by immunoSEQ multiplex PCR. The data show about 400,000 clones, more than 85% seen once. Sequencing input: PBMCs or T cells enriched from blood (not recorded which). The receptors derive from a woman aged 25 to 39 who had recovered from COVID-19. The CDR3 runs from the conserved cysteine through the conserved F or W. The D gene is left open where the match is weak. For some rows the clone size is stated as once, few or many, or as a class when expanded; others skip it.

cdr3_aa cdr3_nt j_call clone_size d_call v_call
CASTYGWRMTKNIQYF TGCGCCAGCACCTACGGTTGGAGGATGACCAAAAACATTCAGTACTTC TRBJ2-4 many . TRBV10-1
CASSEGGPSADTQYF TGTGCCAGCAGTGAGGGCGGCCCCAGCGCAGATACGCAGTATTTT TRBJ2-3 . . TRBV11-3
CASSPGQGAVQPQHF TGTGCCAGCAGTCCTGGACAGGGGGCGGTTCAGCCCCAGCATTTT TRBJ1-5 . TRBD1 TRBV28
CASSLEEAVRRGYYEQYF TGTGCCAGCAGCTTAGAGGAAGCAGTGAGGAGGGGATACTACGAGCAGTACTTC TRBJ2-7 . . TRBV7-6
CAIKSSQGADLNTEAFF TGTGCCATCAAAAGTTCACAGGGGGCGGATTTGAACACTGAAGCTTTCTTT TRBJ1-1 . TRBD1 TRBV10-3
CASSIVGDRTMNTEAFF TGTGCCAGTAGTATAGTAGGGGACAGGACAATGAACACTGAAGCTTTCTTT TRBJ1-1 . TRBD1 TRBV19
CASSVERLNTGELFF TGTGCCAGCAGCGTAGAGAGACTAAACACCGGGGAGCTGTTTTTT TRBJ2-2 . . TRBV9
CASSVGQPYEQYF TGTGCCAGCAGCGTGGGACAGCCCTACGAGCAGTACTTC TRBJ2-7 . TRBD1 TRBV14
CASSGDRVGQPQHF TGTGCCAGTAGTGGGGACAGGGTTGGTCAGCCCCAGCATTTT TRBJ1-5 . TRBD1 TRBV19
CASTQQLAGGYEQYF TGTGCCAGCACCCAACAACTAGCGGGTGGCTACGAGCAGTACTTC TRBJ2-7 . TRBD2 TRBV6-1